Below are 17 T cell receptor beta chains sequenced from a single sample in a study of shared clonotypes between healthy human individuals. Method: immunoSEQ multiplex PCR; TCRdb's copy keeps in-frame clones and lacks some. The data show under 600,000 clones, with around three quarters seen just once and 12% held by the top ten. The sample was PBMCs. The receptors come from a woman between 40 and 50 years old in good health. Some clones in this sample may be carry-over from other donors' samples.

The chain links TRBV27 to TRBJ1-2; 9 nucleotides line up with TRBD1. Germline assignment: CDR1 MNHEY and CDR2 SMNVEV (reference sequence). The ends lost 4 bases at V and 8 bases at J; junction bases unmatched: 8. This CDR3 spans 14 amino acids. Here the CDR3 reads CASSSRDRVAGYTF. DNA of the CDR3: TGTGCCAGCAGTTCCCGGGACAGGGTCGCGGGCTACACCTTC.

This rearrangement joins TRBV7-9 to TRBJ2-2; 10 nucleotides line up with TRBD1. The germline V gene has CDR1 SEHNR and CDR2 FQNEAQ (reference sequence). The CDR3 is made up of 18 amino acids. Trimming took 4 bases from V and 4 from J; bases not matched to a gene: 12. CDR3 sequence (DNA): TGTGCCAGCAGCTCGTCTCGTCCGGGACAGGGGATCACCGGGGAGCTGTTTTTT. Translating gives CASSSSRPGQGITGELFF.

The chain has TRBV9 and TRBJ2-2; either TRBD1 or TRBD2 may supply D (6 bases each). The CDR3 is 18 amino acids. The V gene lost 4 bases and the J gene lost 3 bases, with 22 bases spanning the gap. Germline CDR1 SGDLS, CDR2 YYNGEE. CDR3 DNA sequence: TGTGCCAGCAGCCCCCGACTAGGACAGCCACAATACACCGGGGAGCTGTTTTTT. Translating it yields CASSPRLGQPQYTGELFF.

The chain recombines TRBV6-5 with TRBJ2-2; the D is unclear. V dropped 0 bases and J dropped 0 bases, with 8 bases sitting between them. This CDR3 region has 16 residues. CDR1 is MNHEY and CDR2 is SVGAGI in the germline V gene. The CDR3 coding sequence is TGTGCCAGCAGTTACTCGAGGAGTCCGAACACCGGGGAGCTGTTTTTT. Encoded protein: CASSYSRSPNTGELFF.

The chain combines TRBV30 with TRBJ2-1; weak D call: TRBD2 (6 bases). Trimming stripped 4 bases from V and 3 bases from J, with 13 bases between. The germline V gene has CDR1 GTSNPN and CDR2 SVGIG (reference sequence). The CDR3 runs to 14 residues. The CDR3 bases are TGTGCCTGGAAGGCGGGGTCCCTCTACAATGAGCAGTTCTTC. Translating gives CAWKAGSLYNEQFF.

The chain has TRBV11-3 and TRBJ2-2; 9 bases line up with TRBD1. V gave up 6 bases and J gave up 1 base; unmatched junction bases: 6. Looked up from germline, CDR1 is SGHNT and CDR2 is YENEEA. The CDR3 sequence is 16 residues long. This CDR3 is CASRRGTGKNTGELFF. CDR3 nucleotides: TGTGCCAGCAGAAGAGGGACAGGGAAGAACACCGGGGAGCTGTTTTTT. Using reference TRBV11-3 and TRBJ2-2 for the parts outside the CDR3, the full variable domain is EAGVVQSPRYKIIEKKQPVAFWCNPISGHNTLYWYLQNLGQGPELLIRYENEEAVDDSQLPKDRFSAERLKGVDSTLKIQPAELGDSAVYLCASRRGTGKNTGELFFGEGSRLTVL.

Worth noting for this clone: A far larger clone is one base from this, pointing to a likely read error. As the CDR3 is not closed by the conserved phenylalanine or tryptophan, this likely results from a read error. This chain connects TRBV4-3 to TRBJ2-3, with 8 bases matching TRBD2. V was clipped by 3 bases and J by 4 bases; unmatched bases: 3. This CDR3 has 14 residues. The germline gives CDR1 LGHNA, CDR2 YSLEER. The CDR3 nucleotides read TGCGCCAGCAGCCAGGGACTAGAGGCAGATACGCAGTATCTT. As protein: CASSQGLEADTQYL.

Comments on this clone: A single base separates this from a much larger clone, so it may be a read error. The J gene is TRBJ2-3, the V gene TRBV2; 8 nucleotides agree with TRBD2. Germline V gene sequence: CDR1 SNHLY, CDR2 FYNNEI. CDR3 length: 13 amino acids. CDR3 residues: CASRSGSQDAQYF. For the CDR3, the DNA is TGTGCCAGCAGAAGCGGGAGTCAAGATGCGCAGTATTTT.

V gene TRBV18 combines with J gene TRBJ2-5; TRBD1 agrees at 9 bases. Germline V CDR1 and CDR2: KGHSH, LQKENI. V was pared by 3 bases and J by 2 bases, with 10 bases of the junction left unmatched. The CDR3 loop spans 17 amino acids. The CDR3 DNA reads TGTGCCAGCTCACCGTCGACAGGGGGGGGCTTTCAAGAGACCCAGTACTTC. Translated, it gives CASSPSTGGGFQETQYF.

V and J are TRBV15 and TRBJ2-6; no clear D. CDR3 length equals 16 residues. The V and J ends lost 2 bases and 1 base respectively, with 9 bases between them. Germline V gives CDR1 LNHNV, CDR2 YYDKDF (reference sequence). The CDR3 reads CATSRRKESGANVLTF. The CDR3 DNA sequence: TGTGCCACCAGCAGAAGGAAGGAGTCTGGGGCCAACGTCCTGACTTTC.

This clone is a singleton in its sample. The chain couples TRBV7-7 to TRBJ1-5; D is ambiguous. Between the trimmed V and J ends, which lost 1 base and 3 bases, there was a span of 4 bases. Per the germline V gene, CDR1 is SSHAT and CDR2 is FNYEAQ (reference sequence). The CDR3 is 13 residues long. CDR3 nucleotides: TGTGCCAGCAGCTTAGACGTCAATCAGCCCCAGCATTTT. It specifies CASSLDVNQPQHF.

The chain is built from TRBV6-1 and TRBJ2-7, with D unresolved. The V end was cut by 3 bases, the J end by 2 bases, with 17 bases between. This CDR3 is 16 amino acids long. Germline assignment: CDR1 MNHNS and CDR2 SASEGT. The CDR3 region has the DNA TGTGCCAGCAGTGAGGTAGAGGTAATGTGCCCCTACGAGCAGTACTTC. It is translated as CASSEVEVMCPYEQYF.

This clone appeared once. The V and J genes are TRBV7-2 and TRBJ2-2, with TRBD2 matching 10 bases. Germline lookup yields CDR1 SGHTA and CDR2 FQGNSA. The length of the CDR3 is 18 residues. After removal of 2 bases from V and 7 bases from J, the junction contained 13 bases not matched to a gene. CDR3 loop: CASSLYGLAGDVGGELFF. In DNA form, the CDR3 reads TGTGCCAGCAGCTTATACGGCCTAGCGGGAGACGTAGGCGGGGAGCTGTTTTTT.

The rearrangement uses TRBV4-1 and TRBJ2-1, with D perhaps TRBD1 or TRBD2 (5 bases each). V lost 4 bases and J lost 6, with 10 bases in between. The CDR3 has 13 residues. Looked up from germline, CDR1 is MGHRA and CDR2 is YSYEKL. CDR3 DNA sequence: TGCGCCAGCAGCCGTCGGGGCGGCAATGAGCAGTTCTTC. Encoded protein: CASSRRGGNEQFF.

V gene TRBV2 combines with J gene TRBJ2-1; 10 bases are shared with TRBD1. CDR3 length: 16 amino acids. V gave up 10 bases and J gave up 5 bases; unmatched junction bases: 14. CDR1 and CDR2 (germline): SNHLY, FYNNEI. CDR3 nucleotide sequence: TGTGCCAACCTAGCGATCGGGACAGGGGAAAACAATGAGCAGTTCTTC. Translated: CANLAIGTGENNEQFF. Full variable domain (remainder filled in from reference TRBV2 and TRBJ2-1): EPEVTQTPSHQVTQMGQEVILRCVPISNHLYFYWYRQILGQKVEFLVSFYNNEISEKSEIFDDQFSVERPDGSNFTLKIRSTKLEDSAMYFCANLAIGTGENNEQFFGPGTRLTVL.

This clone was seen once. The chain carries TRBV19 and TRBJ1-5; the match to TRBD1 covers 12 bases. The CDR3 spans 17 residues. The germline CDR1 and CDR2 sequences are LNHDA and SQIVND (reference sequence). With 6 bases clipped from V and 0 bases from J, the junction kept 6 bases outside the gene matches. CDR3 amino acids: CASSGTGGAGSNQPQHF. The CDR3 coding sequence is TGTGCCAGTAGCGGGACAGGGGGCGCGGGTAGCAATCAGCCCCAGCATTTT.

The gene calls are TRBV19 and TRBJ1-2; no clear D. Trimming stripped 11 bases from V and 0 bases from J, with 7 bases between. CDR1 is LNHDA, CDR2 SQIVND, per germline (reference sequence). The CDR3 is 11 residues long. The CDR3 sequence: CAGGTNYGYTF. The CDR3 nucleotides are TGTGCCGGCGGGACTAACTATGGCTACACCTTC.